Below are 21 T cell receptor beta chains sequenced from a single sample in a study of cytomegalovirus exposure and HLA in healthy donors. PCR amplification relied on 60 Vbeta primers (plus 13 Jbeta primers). Assay used: immunoSEQ multiplex PCR; TCRdb lists only in-frame clones, some missing. The sample comprises roughly 240,000 clones, over 80% of which are singletons, and 5.4% rests with the top ten. Input material: PBMCs. All receptors come from a woman aged 40 to 50 in good health and CMV-seropositive.

This clone was seen once. The CDR3 here is CASSQAGATDTQYF. As DNA, the CDR3 is TGTGCCAGTAGTCAAGCGGGGGCCACAGATACGCAGTATTTT. This rearrangement joins TRBV19 to TRBJ2-3; 8 nucleotides agree with TRBD2. The CDR3 length is 14 residues. CDR1 is LNHDA, CDR2 SQIVND, per germline (reference sequence). J gave up 2 bases and V 5 bases, and 3 bases lay outside the gene matches.

The chain couples TRBV4-2 to TRBJ2-5, with a possible D match to TRBD2 (6 bases). Germline CDR1 LGHNA, CDR2 YNFKEQ. Trimming cost V 1 base and J 7 bases, with 22 bases left between them. The CDR3 has 17 amino acids. CDR3 sequence (DNA): TGTGCCAGCAGCCAAGTAACCTACCCGGGACGAGCGGGGACCCAGTACTTC. It encodes CASSQVTYPGRAGTQYF.

The table lists this clone with a count of one. This sequence joins TRBV11-3 and TRBJ2-7; D perhaps matches TRBD2 (6 bases). V was cut by 0 bases and J by 6 bases, with 6 bases left in between. The length of the CDR3 is 12 residues. Germline-derived CDR1 and CDR2 are SGHNT and YENEEA. CDR3 protein: CASSLEGGEQYF. In DNA form, the CDR3 reads TGTGCCAGCAGCTTAGAGGGGGGCGAGCAGTACTTC.

The chain carries TRBV9 and TRBJ2-7; the match to TRBD2 covers 9 bases. The CDR3 loop spans 15 amino acids. CDR1 is SGDLS, CDR2 YYNGEE, per germline. J was trimmed by 1 base and V by 4 bases; bases with no gene match: 6. CDR3 protein: CASSPGLAPSYEQYF. In DNA form, the CDR3 reads TGTGCCAGCAGCCCCGGACTAGCGCCATCCTACGAGCAGTACTTC.

This clone was seen just once. The chain recombines TRBV7-9 with TRBJ1-2, with D possibly being TRBD1 (5 bases). CDR3 length: 14 amino acids. Per the germline V gene, CDR1 is SEHNR and CDR2 is FQNEAQ (reference sequence). V was shortened by 6 bases and J by 0 bases, with 11 bases between the two germline ends. The CDR3 region has the DNA TGTGCCAGCAGTGCGACAGCGACTAACTATGGCTACACCTTC. This codes for CASSATATNYGYTF.

The chain uses TRBV19 and TRBJ1-1, with 9 bases that match TRBD1. CDR1 LNHDA and CDR2 SQIVND come from the germline V gene (reference sequence). The CDR3 runs 16 residues. V gave up 4 bases and J gave up 4 bases; unmatched junction bases: 10. CDR3 nucleotides: TGTGCCAGTAGTAGGAAGACAGGGGGGTCTCCCACTGAAGCTTTCTTT. It is translated as CASSRKTGGSPTEAFF.

V is TRBV15 and J is TRBJ2-5; D may be TRBD1 (6 bases). V was shortened by 0 bases and J by 4 bases, with 15 bases between the two germline ends. The CDR3 is 16 amino acids. Germline loops: CDR1 LNHNV, CDR2 YYDKDF (reference sequence). The CDR3 protein is CATSRDRVAGAETQYF. The CDR3 DNA follows: TGTGCCACCAGCAGAGATAGAGTAGCAGGGGCAGAGACCCAGTACTTC.

This chain connects TRBV27 to TRBJ1-1, with unresolved D. Germline V gives CDR1 MNHEY, CDR2 SMNVEV (reference sequence). The CDR3 runs to 17 residues. Trimming left V 4 bases short and J 1 base short, with 19 bases between. The CDR3 nucleotides are TGTGCCAGCAGTTCCCTAGGGTGGGAGGAAACGAACACTGAAGCTTTCTTT. Translated, it gives CASSSLGWEETNTEAFF.

The chain uses TRBV15 and TRBJ1-5; 9 nucleotides agree with TRBD1. The CDR3 contains 17 residues. With 8 bases clipped from V and 7 bases from J, the junction kept 18 bases outside the gene matches. Germline CDR1 LNHNV, CDR2 YYDKDF (reference sequence). The DNA of the CDR3 is TGTGCCACCGGATTCATACAGGGGGCGCGTAATGGACAGCCCCAGCATTTT. This encodes CATGFIQGARNGQPQHF.

This chain links TRBV6-1 with TRBJ1-1; possible D gene TRBD1, 6 bases. CDR1 and CDR2 from the germline V gene are MNHNS and SASEGT. The CDR3 runs to 15 residues. Between the trimmed V and J ends, which lost 3 bases and 8 bases, there was a span of 19 bases. CDR3 in DNA: TGTGCCAGCAGTGAGAATACAGGGTGGAGCGTCGAAGCTTTCTTT. Encoded protein: CASSENTGWSVEAFF.

This chain connects TRBV18 to TRBJ1-1; D is unresolved. CDR3 size: 15 residues. The V end lost 3 bases, the J end lost 5 bases, and 16 bases lay between the germline ends. Germline values: CDR1 KGHSH, CDR2 LQKENI. The CDR3 DNA follows: TGTGCCAGCTCACCGCGGACTGCCTTAGGAACTGAAGCTTTCTTT. Its translation: CASSPRTALGTEAFF.

The CDR3 nucleotides are TGTGCCAGCAGTGAAGGACAGGGGGCATATGGCTACACCTTC. Amino acid sequence: CASSEGQGAYGYTF. This sequence joins TRBV2 and TRBJ1-2; TRBD1 matches at 10 bases. The CDR3 runs 14 residues. Trimming took 1 base from V and 5 from J; bases not matched to a gene: 1. From germline, CDR1 is SNHLY and CDR2 FYNNEI.

The rearrangement uses TRBV29-1 and TRBJ2-1, with 9 bases identical to TRBD2. V shed 7 bases and J 2 bases; nucleotides not matched to a gene: 3. Germline CDR1 and CDR2: SQVTM and ANQGSEA. This CDR3 spans 13 amino acids. The CDR3 DNA follows: TGCAGCGCCGCGGGAGGGACCTACAATGAGCAGTTCTTC. It encodes CSAAGGTYNEQFF.

The chain employs TRBV5-6 and TRBJ2-7; TRBD1 matches at 11 bases. Trimming took 4 bases from V and 0 from J; bases not matched to a gene: 6. CDR3 length equals 16 residues. CDR1 SGHDT and CDR2 YYEEEE come from the germline V gene. The CDR3 region is CASSPGTGGFSYEQYF. The DNA for the CDR3 is TGTGCCAGCAGCCCCGGGACAGGGGGTTTCTCCTACGAGCAGTACTTC.

The rearrangement joins TRBV5-1 to TRBJ1-6; D unclear. The V and J ends lost 0 bases and 0 bases respectively, with 13 bases between them. The CDR3 spans 18 residues. Germline V gene lookup returns CDR1 SGHRS and CDR2 YFSETQ. The DNA of the CDR3 is TGCGCCAGCAGCTTGGTTGGGCCAGATAGCTCCTATAATTCACCCCTCCACTTT. It yields the protein CASSLVGPDSSYNSPLHF.

The V gene is TRBV4-3, the J gene TRBJ1-6; TRBD1 is a possible D gene (6 bases). Germline lookup yields CDR1 LGHNA and CDR2 YSLEER. The V end lost 2 bases, the J end lost 10 bases, and 15 bases lay between the germline ends. The CDR3 runs 15 residues. The CDR3 DNA is TGCGCCAGCAGCCAAAACCCAGGGGCGAGATCACCCCTCCACTTT. Translating it yields CASSQNPGARSPLHF.

The chain couples TRBV19 to TRBJ2-1; D is perhaps TRBD2 (6 bases). Germline CDR1 LNHDA, CDR2 SQIVND (reference sequence). The V and J ends lost 5 bases and 0 bases respectively, with 11 bases between them. This CDR3 is built from 15 residues. The CDR3 here is CASSFKTSSYNEQFF. The CDR3 coding sequence is TGTGCCAGTAGTTTCAAGACTAGCTCCTACAATGAGCAGTTCTTC. The whole variable domain, filled in from reference TRBV19 and TRBJ2-1, reads DGGITQSPKYLFRKEGQNVTLSCEQNLNHDAMYWYRQDPGQGLRLIYYSQIVNDFQKGDIAEGYSVSREKKESFPLTVTSAQKNPTAFYLCASSFKTSSYNEQFFGPGTRLTVL.

This sequence joins TRBV10-3 and TRBJ2-1; 8 bases line up with TRBD2. Trimming cost V 4 bases and J 7 bases; bases outside gene matches: 9. The CDR3 is 15 amino acids. Germline-derived CDR1 and CDR2 are ENHRY and SYGVKD. Written as DNA, the CDR3 is TGTGCCATCAGTGGGACCGGACTAGCCGAGAATGAGCAGTTCTTC. Its translation: CAISGTGLAENEQFF.

This clone is a singleton in its sample. The gene calls are TRBV7-8 and TRBJ2-1; D uncertain. The CDR3 has 14 residues. V lost 3 bases and J lost 3, with 9 bases in between. From germline, CDR1 is SGHVS and CDR2 FQNEAQ. The CDR3 reads CASSFGQSYNEQFF. CDR3 DNA: TGTGCCAGCAGCTTTGGGCAAAGCTACAATGAGCAGTTCTTC.

The chain recombines TRBV2 with TRBJ2-2; no clear D. The CDR3 totals 15 residues. The germline V gene has CDR1 SNHLY and CDR2 FYNNEI. The V and J ends lost 10 bases and 5 bases respectively, with 20 bases between them. The CDR3 DNA follows: TGTGCCACCAAGACTGACGGTGATAGGACCGGGGAGCTGTTTTTT. As protein: CATKTDGDRTGELFF.

The J gene is TRBJ1-1, the V gene TRBV11-3; no definite D call. The CDR3 is 14 amino acids. The germline V and J ends were trimmed by 1 base and 0 bases, with 6 bases remaining between them. Germline CDR1 and CDR2: SGHNT and YENEEA. The CDR3 reads CASSLGGLNTEAFF. The CDR3 DNA reads as TGTGCCAGCAGCTTAGGCGGGTTGAACACTGAAGCTTTCTTT.